Sequencing of this T cell receptor (beta chain) was carried out in a study of OX40 agonist ivuxolimab in advanced cancers. Produced via immunoSEQ multiplex PCR; TCRdb's table is partial and in-frame only. The sample yields approximately 82,000 clones, around nine tenths seen once. Between the trimmed V and J ends, which lost 4 bases and 8 bases, there was a span of 16 bases. The CDR3 extends over 15 amino acids. CDR1 is SGDLS and CDR2 is YYNGEE in the germline V gene. Baseline, cycle 4 day 1, and cycle 7 day 1 were the blood sampling points. Study results and caveats: Patients who responded partially at 0.1-3.0 mg/kg showed clonal expansion ranking among the lowest. Expanded clones were, on average, more numerous in CD8+ T cells than in CD4+.

The table lists this clone with a few counts. Antigen: not known. The TCR was taken from an adult with an advanced solid tumor such as melanoma, head and neck, liver or kidney cancer. The V and J genes are TRBV9 and TRBJ1-6; perhaps TRBD1 as D (5 bases). The sequenced sample was CD4+ or CD8+ T cells sorted from blood, obtained in a trial of the OX40 agonist ivuxolimab. As DNA, the CDR3 is TGTGCCAGCAGCCCGGGGTCAGGGAAGGATTCACCCCTCCACTTT. Translation gives CASSPGSGKDSPLHF.